The sample holds one count of the clone carrying this TCR beta chain. This record belongs to a study of blood T cell repertoires in COVID-19. Enrolled through a virtual design, the participants were between roughly 18 and 90 years of age and came from about two dozen US areas. Original processing methods: Scientists estimated how many nucleated cells there were by amplifying reference gene primers. Libraries were prepared by immunoSEQ multiplex PCR; TCRdb keeps only in-frame clonotypes and omits some of them. That table supplies the V and J calls and clone size; D and trimming were determined from the DNA. The sample holds approximately 180,000 clones, about 90% seen once. The CDR3 is 13 residues long. From germline, CDR1 is MNHEY and CDR2 SVGAGI. V shed 8 bases and J 5 bases; nucleotides not matched to a gene: 5.

This chain links TRBV6-5 with TRBJ1-4; 7 bases are a match to TRBD1. The sequencing sample was made of PBMCs or T cells enriched from blood (not recorded which). This sequence originates from a human donor with acute COVID-19. The donor label of this sample is uncertain. This chain's CDR3 is CASGGQRNEKLFF. The CDR3, as DNA: TGTGCCAGCGGGGGACAGAGGAATGAAAAACTGTTTTTT.